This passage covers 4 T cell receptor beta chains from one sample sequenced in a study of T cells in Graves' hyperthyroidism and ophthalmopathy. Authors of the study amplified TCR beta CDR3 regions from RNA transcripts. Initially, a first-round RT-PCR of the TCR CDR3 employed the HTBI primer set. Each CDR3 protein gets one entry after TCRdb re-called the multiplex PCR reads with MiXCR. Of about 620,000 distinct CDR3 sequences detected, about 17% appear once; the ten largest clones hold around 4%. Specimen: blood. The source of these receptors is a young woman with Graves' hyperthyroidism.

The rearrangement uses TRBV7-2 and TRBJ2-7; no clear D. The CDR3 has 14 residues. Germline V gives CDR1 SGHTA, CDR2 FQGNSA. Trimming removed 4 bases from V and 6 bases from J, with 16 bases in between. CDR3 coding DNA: TGTGCCAGCAGCTCCTCCCTAATGGGTTTCGAGCAGTACTTC. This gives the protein CASSSSLMGFEQYF.

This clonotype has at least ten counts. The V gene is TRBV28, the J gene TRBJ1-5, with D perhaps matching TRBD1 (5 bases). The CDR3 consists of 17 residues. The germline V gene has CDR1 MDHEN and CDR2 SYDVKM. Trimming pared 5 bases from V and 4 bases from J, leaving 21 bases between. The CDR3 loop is CASSAITGTVFNQPQHF. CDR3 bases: TGTGCCAGCAGTGCAATTACCGGGACTGTGTTTAATCAGCCCCAGCATTTT.

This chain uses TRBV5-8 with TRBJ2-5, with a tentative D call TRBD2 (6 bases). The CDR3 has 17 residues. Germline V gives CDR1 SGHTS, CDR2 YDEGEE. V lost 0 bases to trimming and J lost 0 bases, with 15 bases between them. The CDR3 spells CASSLGGGLPDQETQYF. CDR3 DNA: TGTGCCAGCAGCTTGGGGGGAGGACTACCGGACCAAGAGACCCAGTACTTC.

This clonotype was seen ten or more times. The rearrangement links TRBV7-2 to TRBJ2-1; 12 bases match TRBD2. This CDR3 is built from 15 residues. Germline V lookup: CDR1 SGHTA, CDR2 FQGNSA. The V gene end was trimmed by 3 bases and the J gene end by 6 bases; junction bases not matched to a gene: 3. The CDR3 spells CASSFTSGGTNEQFF. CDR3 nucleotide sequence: TGTGCCAGCAGCTTCACTAGCGGGGGGACCAATGAGCAGTTCTTC.